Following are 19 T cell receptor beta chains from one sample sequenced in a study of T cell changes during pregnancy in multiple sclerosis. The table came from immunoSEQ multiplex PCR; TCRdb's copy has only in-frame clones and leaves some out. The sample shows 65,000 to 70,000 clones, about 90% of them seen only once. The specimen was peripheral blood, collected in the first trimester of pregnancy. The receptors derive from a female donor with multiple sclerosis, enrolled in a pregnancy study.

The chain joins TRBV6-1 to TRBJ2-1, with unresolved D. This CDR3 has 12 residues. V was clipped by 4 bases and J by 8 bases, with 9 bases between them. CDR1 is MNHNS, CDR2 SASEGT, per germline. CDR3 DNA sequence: TGTGCCAGCAGTGCGCGTTCGGATGAGCAGTTCTTC. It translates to CASSARSDEQFF.

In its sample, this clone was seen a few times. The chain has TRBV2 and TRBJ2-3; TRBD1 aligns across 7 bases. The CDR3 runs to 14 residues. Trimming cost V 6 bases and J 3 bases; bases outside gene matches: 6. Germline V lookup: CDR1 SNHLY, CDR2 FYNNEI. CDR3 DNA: TGTGCCAGCAGCTCACAGGGGATGACAGATACGCAGTATTTT. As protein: CASSSQGMTDTQYF.

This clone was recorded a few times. Here the CDR3 reads CASSMAGTVTSYEQYF. CDR3 DNA sequence: TGTGCCAGCAGCATGGCCGGGACAGTGACTTCCTACGAGCAGTACTTC. The V gene is TRBV7-9, the J gene TRBJ2-7; 7 bases align to TRBD1. The junction had 11 bases not matched to a gene; V was cut back by 5 bases and J by 1 base. This CDR3 is 16 amino acids long. CDR1 is SEHNR and CDR2 is FQNEAQ in the germline V gene (reference sequence).

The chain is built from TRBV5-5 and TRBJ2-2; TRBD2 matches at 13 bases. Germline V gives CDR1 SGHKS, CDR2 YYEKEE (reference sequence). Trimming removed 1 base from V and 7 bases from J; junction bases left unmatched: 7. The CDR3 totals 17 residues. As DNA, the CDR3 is TGTGCCAGCAGCTTGAGGACTAGCGGGAGTGGGAACGGGGAGCTGTTTTTT. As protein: CASSLRTSGSGNGELFF.

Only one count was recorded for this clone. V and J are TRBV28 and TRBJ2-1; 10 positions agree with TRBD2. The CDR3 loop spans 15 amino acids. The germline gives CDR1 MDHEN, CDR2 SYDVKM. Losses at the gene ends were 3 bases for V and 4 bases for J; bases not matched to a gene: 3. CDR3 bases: TGTGCCAGCAGTTTCGAGCGGGGGGGTTACAATGAGCAGTTCTTC. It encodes CASSFERGGYNEQFF.

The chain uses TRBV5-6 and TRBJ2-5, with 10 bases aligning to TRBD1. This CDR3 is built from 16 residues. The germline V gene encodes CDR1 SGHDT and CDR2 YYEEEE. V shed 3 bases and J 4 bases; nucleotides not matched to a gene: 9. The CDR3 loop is CASSYWDRGEGETQYF. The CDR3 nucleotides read TGTGCCAGCAGCTACTGGGACAGGGGAGAGGGAGAGACCCAGTACTTC.

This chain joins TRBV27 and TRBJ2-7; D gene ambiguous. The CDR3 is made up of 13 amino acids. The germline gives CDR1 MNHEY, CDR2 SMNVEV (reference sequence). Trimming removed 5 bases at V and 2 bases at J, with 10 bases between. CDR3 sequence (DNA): TGTGCCAGCAGTCCCCTATCCACCTACGAGCAGTACTTC. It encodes CASSPLSTYEQYF.

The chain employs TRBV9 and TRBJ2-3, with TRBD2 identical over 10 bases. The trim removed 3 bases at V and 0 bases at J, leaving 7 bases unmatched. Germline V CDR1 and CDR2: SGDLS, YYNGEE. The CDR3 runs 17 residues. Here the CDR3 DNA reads TGTGCCAGCAGCGCAGTCCCGACTAGCGGGAGCACAGATACGCAGTATTTT. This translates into CASSAVPTSGSTDTQYF.

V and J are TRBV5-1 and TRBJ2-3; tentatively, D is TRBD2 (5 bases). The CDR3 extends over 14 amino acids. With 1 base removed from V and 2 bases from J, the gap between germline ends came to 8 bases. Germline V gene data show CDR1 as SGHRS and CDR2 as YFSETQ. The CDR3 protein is CASSLSDFTDTQYF. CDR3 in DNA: TGCGCCAGCAGCTTGTCGGACTTCACAGATACGCAGTATTTT.

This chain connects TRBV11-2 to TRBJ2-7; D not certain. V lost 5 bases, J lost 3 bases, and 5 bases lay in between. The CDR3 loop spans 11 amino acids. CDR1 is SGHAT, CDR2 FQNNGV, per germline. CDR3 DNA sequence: TGTGCCAGCAGCCCCCGCTACGAGCAGTACTTC. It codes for CASSPRYEQYF.

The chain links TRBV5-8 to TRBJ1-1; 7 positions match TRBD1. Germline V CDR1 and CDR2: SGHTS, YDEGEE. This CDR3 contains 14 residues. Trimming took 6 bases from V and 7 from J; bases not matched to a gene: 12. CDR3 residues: CASTTYPQGNEAFF. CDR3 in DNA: TGTGCCAGCACCACCTACCCACAGGGGAATGAAGCTTTCTTT.

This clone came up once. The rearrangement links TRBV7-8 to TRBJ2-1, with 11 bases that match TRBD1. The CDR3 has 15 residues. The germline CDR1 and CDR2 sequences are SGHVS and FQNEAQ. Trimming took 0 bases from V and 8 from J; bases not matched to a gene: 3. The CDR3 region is CASSLAEGQGDEQFF. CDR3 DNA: TGTGCCAGCAGCTTAGCCGAGGGACAGGGGGATGAGCAGTTCTTC.

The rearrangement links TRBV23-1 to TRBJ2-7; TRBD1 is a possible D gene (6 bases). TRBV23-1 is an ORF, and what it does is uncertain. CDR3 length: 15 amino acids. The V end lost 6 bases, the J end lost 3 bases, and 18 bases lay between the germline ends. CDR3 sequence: CASRQSRGMDYEQYF. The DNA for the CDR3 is TGCGCCAGCAGACAAAGCAGGGGCATGGACTACGAGCAGTACTTC.

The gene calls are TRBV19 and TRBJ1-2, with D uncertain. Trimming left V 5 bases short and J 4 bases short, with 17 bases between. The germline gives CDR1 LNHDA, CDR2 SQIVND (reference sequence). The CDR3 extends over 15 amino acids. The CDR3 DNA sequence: TGTGCCAGTAGTCTCTTCGGGCAGGCGGGCTATGGCTACACCTTC. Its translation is CASSLFGQAGYGYTF.

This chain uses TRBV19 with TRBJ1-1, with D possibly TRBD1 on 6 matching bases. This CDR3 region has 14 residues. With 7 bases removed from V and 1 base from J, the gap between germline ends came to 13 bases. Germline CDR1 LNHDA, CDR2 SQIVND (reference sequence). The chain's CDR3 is CASTPPDRNTEAFF. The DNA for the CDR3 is TGTGCCAGTACCCCGCCGGACAGGAACACTGAAGCTTTCTTT.

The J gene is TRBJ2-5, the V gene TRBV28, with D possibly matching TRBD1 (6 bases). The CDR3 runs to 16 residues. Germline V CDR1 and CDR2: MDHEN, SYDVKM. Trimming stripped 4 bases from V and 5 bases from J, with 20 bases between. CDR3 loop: CASSSHLQGGGETQYF. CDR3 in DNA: TGTGCCAGCAGTTCCCACCTACAGGGTGGCGGCGAGACCCAGTACTTC.

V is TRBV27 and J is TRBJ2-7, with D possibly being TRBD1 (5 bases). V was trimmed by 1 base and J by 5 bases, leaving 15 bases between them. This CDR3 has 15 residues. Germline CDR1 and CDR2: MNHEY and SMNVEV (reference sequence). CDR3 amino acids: CASSLLAGIANEQYF. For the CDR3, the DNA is TGTGCCAGCAGTTTATTGGCAGGGATCGCTAACGAGCAGTACTTC.

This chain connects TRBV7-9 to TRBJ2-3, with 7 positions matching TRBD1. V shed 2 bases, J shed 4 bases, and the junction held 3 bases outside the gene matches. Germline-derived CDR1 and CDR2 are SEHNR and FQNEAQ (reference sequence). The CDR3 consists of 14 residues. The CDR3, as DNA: TGTGCCAGCAGCTTATCCCAGGGGGCAGATACGCAGTATTTT. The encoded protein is CASSLSQGADTQYF.

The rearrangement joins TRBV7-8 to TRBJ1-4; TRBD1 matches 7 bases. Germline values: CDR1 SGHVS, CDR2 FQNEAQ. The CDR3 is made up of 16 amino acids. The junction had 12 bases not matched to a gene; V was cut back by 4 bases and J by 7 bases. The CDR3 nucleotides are TGTGCCAGCAGCTGGGGGACAGACATCACGGGTGAAAAACTGTTTTTT. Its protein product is CASSWGTDITGEKLFF.